These 13 T cell receptor beta chains were all obtained from the same sample, sequenced in a study of vaccination effects on CD4 cells after COVID-19. Clones were sequenced by immunoSEQ multiplex PCR, and TCRdb holds only the in-frame ones, with some missing. This sample has 57,000 or so clones; around 73% occur once, and the top ten carry 1% to 1.5%. Antigen-specific CD4+ T cells expanded by the ViraFEST assay with viral peptide pools were then sequenced. Having been cultured for 10 days, the cells underwent CD4+ T cell isolation. Everyone in the study got two shots of either the BNT162b2 or mRNA-1273 vaccine. These TCRs' antigens remain unknown. Sequenced here: CD4+ T cells from PBMCs cultured with HCoV-229E spike peptides, sampled after COVID-19 vaccination. Receptors were obtained from a human donor who received a COVID-19 vaccine.

The chain recombines TRBV7-2 with TRBJ2-7; TRBD2 might be the D (5 bases). CDR1 SGHTA and CDR2 FQGNSA come from the germline V gene. The CDR3 runs to 14 residues. With 1 base removed from V and 7 bases from J, the gap between germline ends came to 14 bases. This chain's CDR3 is CASSLGSGVGEQYV. The DNA for the CDR3 is TGTGCCAGCAGCTTAGGGTCCGGGGTCGGGGAGCAGTACGTC.

Only a few counts were recorded for this clone. The chain employs TRBV5-4 and TRBJ2-3; 8 nucleotides align to TRBD1. With 3 bases clipped from V and 1 base from J, the junction kept 4 bases outside the gene matches. This CDR3 region has 15 residues. From germline, CDR1 is SGHNT and CDR2 YYREEE (reference sequence). The DNA of the CDR3 is TGTGCCAGCAGCTGGGACAGGCTAGGCACAGATACGCAGTATTTT. The encoded protein is CASSWDRLGTDTQYF.

CDR3 nucleotide sequence: TGTGCCAGCAGCCAATCGGACACGTACGAGCAGTACGTC. This gives the protein CASSQSDTYEQYV. V usage is TRBV3-1 (or the pseudogene TRBV3-2) and J usage is TRBJ2-7, with D perhaps TRBD1 (5 bases). The CDR3 is 13 amino acids. Germline-derived CDR1 and CDR2 are LGHDT and YNNKEL (reference sequence). The V gene lost 2 bases and the J gene lost 4 bases, with 9 bases spanning the gap.

CDR3 in amino acids: CASSPYSDSSYEQYV. For the CDR3, the DNA is TGTGCCAGCAGTCCCTACTCGGACAGCTCCTACGAGCAGTACGTC. The chain employs TRBV11-1 and TRBJ2-7; tentatively, D is TRBD1 (6 bases). Trimming removed 6 bases at V and 0 bases at J, with 15 bases between. The CDR3 contains 15 residues. Germline V gene sequence: CDR1 SGHAT, CDR2 FQDESV (reference sequence).

The V gene is TRBV5-1, the J gene TRBJ2-6; D unresolved. Trimming shortened V by 0 bases and J by 4 bases, and 5 bases separated the two germline ends. This CDR3 has 14 residues. Looked up from germline, CDR1 is SGHRS and CDR2 is YFSETQ. The CDR3: CASSLESGANVLTF. CDR3 sequence (DNA): TGCGCCAGCAGCTTGGAATCCGGGGCCAACGTCCTGACTTTC. Filled out from reference TRBV5-1 and TRBJ2-6, the complete variable domain reads KAGVTQTPRYLIKTRGQQVTLSCSPISGHRSVSWYQQTPGQGLQFLFEYFSETQRNKGNFPGRFSGRQFSNSRSEMNVSTLELGDSALYLCASSLESGANVLTFGAGSRLTVL.

The rearrangement joins TRBV19 to TRBJ2-4, with no clear D. CDR1 and CDR2 (germline): LNHDA, SQIVND (reference sequence). The ends were cut back, 2 bases at V and 7 bases at J, with 12 bases in the middle. This CDR3 contains 14 residues. This chain's CDR3 is CASSILGKGNIQYF. The CDR3 DNA reads as TGTGCCAGTAGTATATTGGGTAAAGGGAACATTCAGTACTTC.

The sample holds one count of this clone. The rearrangement links TRBV6-1 to TRBJ2-1; 8 positions agree with TRBD2. Unmatched junction bases numbered 9, after V lost 2 bases and J lost 9 bases. The CDR3 is made up of 15 amino acids. The germline V gene has CDR1 MNHNS and CDR2 SASEGT. The CDR3 reads CASSELAGMGPEQFF. CDR3 sequence (DNA): TGTGCCAGCAGTGAATTAGCGGGGATGGGGCCTGAGCAGTTCTTC.

V and J are TRBV19 and TRBJ1-5; unclear D gene. Trimming removed 1 base from V and 0 bases from J, with 7 bases in between. The CDR3 extends over 15 amino acids. Per the germline V gene, CDR1 is LNHDA and CDR2 is SQIVND (reference sequence). CDR3 region: CASSIGGYSNQPQHF. Written as DNA, the CDR3 is TGTGCCAGTAGTATAGGAGGGTATAGCAATCAGCCCCAGCATTTT.

The DNA of the CDR3 is TGCAGTGCTAGTAGGTCTAGCGGGGGGACAAAGGAGACCCAGTACTTC. Protein product: CSASRSSGGTKETQYF. The gene calls are TRBV20-1 and TRBJ2-5; 11 bases match TRBD2. This CDR3 is built from 16 residues. With V trimmed by 3 bases and J by 5 bases, 11 bases remained unmatched. Looked up from germline, CDR1 is DFQATT and CDR2 is SNEGSKA (reference sequence).

CDR3 sequence: CASSTTQGAAGKANYGYTF. The CDR3 coding sequence is TGCGCCAGCAGCACCACACAGGGGGCGGCGGGAAAAGCTAACTATGGCTACACCTTC. V usage is TRBV5-1 and J usage is TRBJ1-2, with 9 bases that match TRBD1. Unmatched junction bases numbered 16, after V lost 4 bases and J lost 0 bases. The CDR3 sequence is 19 residues long. CDR1 is SGHRS, CDR2 YFSETQ, per germline.

This sequence joins TRBV10-3 and TRBJ1-5, with D possibly TRBD1 on 5 matching bases. The CDR3 is 14 residues long. Trimming took off 4 bases at V and 2 bases at J, with 9 bases between the two ends. Germline CDR1 and CDR2: ENHRY and SYGVKD. The CDR3 coding sequence is TGTGCCATCAGTGTGCAGGGCGGCAATCAGCCCCAGCATTTT. Amino acid sequence: CAISVQGGNQPQHF.

The J gene is TRBJ1-5, the V gene TRBV7-2; TRBD1 agrees at 9 bases. Germline V CDR1 and CDR2: SGHTA, FQGNSA. V lost 5 bases, J lost 7 bases, and 9 bases stayed unmatched. This CDR3 comprises 15 residues. For the CDR3, the DNA is TGTGCCAGCAGCACTCGACAGGGGGTGGGCCAGCCCCAGCATTTT. Residues: CASSTRQGVGQPQHF.

The rearrangement links TRBV6-5 to TRBJ2-7; TRBD2 matches at 7 bases. This CDR3 is 14 amino acids long. The V gene's germline CDR1 is MNHEY and CDR2 SVGAGI. The V and J ends lost 6 bases and 7 bases, in that order; junction bases with no gene match: 12. CDR3 in amino acids: CASSLWEGTWEQYV. CDR3 sequence (DNA): TGTGCCAGCAGCCTCTGGGAGGGGACGTGGGAGCAGTACGTC.